This T cell receptor (beta chain) was sequenced in a study of cytomegalovirus exposure and HLA in healthy donors. This clone was detected a few times. Its antigen is as yet unknown. Study-wide results and limits: Researchers left out some V segments, among them TRBV6-2 and TRBV6-3, as indistinguishable. Confirmation was obtained in vitro that a few CMV-associated chains are specific for CMV antigens.

Germline values: CDR1 SGHRS, CDR2 YFSETQ. Between the trimmed V and J ends, which lost 0 bases and 3 bases, there was a span of 4 bases. The CDR3 covers 13 residues. The PCR had 60 Vbeta and 13 Jbeta primers. Clones were sequenced by immunoSEQ multiplex PCR, and TCRdb holds only the in-frame ones, with some missing. This sample carries more than 150,000 clones, roughly 87% of them seen once, and the ten largest clones take about 0.21%. The sequence was obtained from a girl under three years old in good health and CMV-seronegative. This chain joins TRBV5-1 and TRBJ2-1; no clear D gene. The sequencing input was PBMCs. The CDR3 nucleotides read TGCGCCAGCAGCTTGGGCGACTACAATGAGCAGTTCTTC. Protein sequence: CASSLGDYNEQFF.